These 2 T cell receptor beta chains came from one sample sequenced in a study of T cell responses to AZD1222 COVID-19 vaccine. Sequencing used immunoSEQ multiplex PCR; TCRdb keeps in-frame clones, though not all of them. The repertoire consists of just under 150,000 clones, with over 85% occurring once and the leading ten covering roughly 1.7%. Sequenced here: peripheral blood, sampled 28 days after the second AZD1222 dose. These receptors came from an adult who received the AZD1222 COVID-19 vaccine.

This clone occurred once. The CDR3: CASSIRQSPNYGYTF. CDR3 nucleotides: TGTGCCAGCAGCATAAGACAGAGCCCCAACTATGGCTACACCTTC. V and J are TRBV5-6 and TRBJ1-2; D possibly corresponds to TRBD1 (5 bases). The V and J ends lost 4 bases and 2 bases respectively, with 15 bases between them. This CDR3 has 15 amino acids. The germline V gene has CDR1 SGHDT and CDR2 YYEEEE.

The chain combines TRBV7-2 with TRBJ2-1, with a tentative D call TRBD2 (5 bases). From germline, CDR1 is SGHTA and CDR2 FQGNSA. This CDR3 comprises 18 residues. V lost 2 bases and J 4 bases, leaving 21 bases between the germline ends. The CDR3 loop reads CASSLWDLTRWEYNEQFF. As DNA, the CDR3 is TGTGCCAGCAGCTTATGGGATTTAACAAGGTGGGAGTACAATGAGCAGTTCTTC.